A single T cell receptor beta chain is shown here with its context. This entry belongs to a study of OX40 agonist ivuxolimab in advanced cancers. Study at large: Patients received ivuxolimab, an agonistic anti-OX40 (CD134) antibody. Three patients, one with hepatocellular carcinoma and two with cutaneous melanoma, responded partially.

Generated by immunoSEQ multiplex PCR, the TCRdb table keeps only in-frame clones and is missing some. Among around 47,000 clones, 70% to 90% were seen once, and the ten largest hold 11% to 15%. V was trimmed by 4 bases and J by 1 base, leaving 7 bases between them. This CDR3 region has 13 residues. Germline lookup yields CDR1 SQVTM and CDR2 ANQGSEA. V is TRBV29-1 and J is TRBJ2-2; no firm D call. The input for sequencing was CD4+ or CD8+ T cells sorted from blood, taken in a trial of the OX40 agonist ivuxolimab. The sequence came from an adult with an advanced solid tumor such as melanoma, head and neck, liver or kidney cancer. CDR3 DNA: TGCAGCGTTGCCGGATTGAACACCGGGGAGCTGTTTTTT. Protein sequence: CSVAGLNTGELFF.